These 8 T cell receptor beta chains came from one sample sequenced in a study of T cells after yellow fever vaccination. TCRdb analysed the 5' RACE reads with MiXCR anew, one entry per CDR3 protein. Found here are 250,000 or so distinct CDR3 sequences, more than 6.5% of them singletons; the top ten hold approximately 1%. This material consisted of CD4+ T cells sorted from PBMCs, taken on the day of the yellow fever booster vaccination. The receptors derive from a man aged 25-45 years who received the YFV17D yellow fever vaccine.

The chain couples TRBV20-1 to TRBJ1-6; 8 positions agree with TRBD1. Unmatched junction bases numbered 7, after V lost 0 bases and J lost 6 bases. This CDR3 is 16 amino acids long. Germline values: CDR1 DFQATT, CDR2 SNEGSKA (reference sequence). The CDR3 DNA reads as TGCAGTGCTAGAGATCCTCCGGGACAGGCTAATTCACCCCTCCACTTT. Protein product: CSARDPPGQANSPLHF.

As to this clonotype: Here the CDR3 omits its conserved ending phenylalanine or tryptophan, so a read error is the likely source. Here the CDR3 reads CASSSARGINNSPLHY. CDR3 coding DNA: TGTGCCAGCAGTTCAGCCAGGGGGATAAATAATTCACCCCTCCACTAT. The gene calls are TRBV27 and TRBJ1-6, with TRBD1 identical over 7 bases. V lost 4 bases to trimming and J lost 5 bases; unmatched junction nucleotides: 8. The CDR3 has 16 residues. Per germline, CDR1 MNHEY and CDR2 SMNVEV (reference sequence).

This clonotype was seen repeatedly, ten times or more. The chain combines TRBV4-3 with TRBJ2-7, with TRBD1 matching 12 bases. Trimming took 4 bases from V and 7 from J; bases not matched to a gene: 5. The CDR3 consists of 14 residues. The germline V gene has CDR1 LGHNA and CDR2 YSLEER. CDR3 coding DNA: TGCGCCAGCAGCCTACGGGACAGGGGGCGGGAGCAGTACTTC. Encoded protein: CASSLRDRGREQYF.

This clonotype was seen only a few times. J is TRBJ2-3 and V is TRBV20-1, with 13 bases that match TRBD2. The CDR3 is 15 amino acids. V lost 6 bases, J lost 5 bases, and 8 bases stayed unmatched. Germline V gives CDR1 DFQATT, CDR2 SNEGSKA (reference sequence). CDR3 bases: TGCAGTGCAAAAGGACTAGCGGGAGTAAAAGATACGCAGTATTTT. Its protein product is CSAKGLAGVKDTQYF.

This clonotype was observed many times. The J gene is TRBJ2-7, the V gene TRBV20-1, with D uncertain. This CDR3 has 12 residues. The V and J ends lost 7 bases and 1 base respectively, with 11 bases between them. CDR1 is DFQATT and CDR2 is SNEGSKA in the germline V gene (reference sequence). In DNA, the CDR3 is TGCAGTGTATCGCCAGATTCCTACGAGCAGTACTTC. It codes for CSVSPDSYEQYF.

This clonotype has a count of ten or more. This sequence joins TRBV28 and TRBJ2-7; either TRBD1 or TRBD2 may fit D (5 bases each). The length of the CDR3 is 13 residues. V was pared by 7 bases and J by 5 bases, with 15 bases between. Germline loops: CDR1 MDHEN, CDR2 SYDVKM. In DNA form, the CDR3 reads TGTGCCAGCACGACTACCAAGGGGAACGAGCAGTACTTC. This sequence encodes CASTTTKGNEQYF.

This clonotype appeared many times. The chain employs TRBV4-3 and TRBJ2-1, with D hard to call. V was pared by 3 bases and J by 4 bases, with 10 bases between. Germline CDR1 LGHNA, CDR2 YSLEER. The CDR3 sequence is 14 residues long. CDR3: CASSQVPGYNEQFF. CDR3 DNA sequence: TGCGCCAGCAGCCAGGTCCCCGGGTACAATGAGCAGTTCTTC.

This clonotype was recorded a few times. The rearrangement links TRBV5-1 to TRBJ1-1, with 8 bases fitting TRBD1. Trimming at V came to 4 bases and at J to 6 bases, leaving 11 bases not matched to a gene. Germline assignment: CDR1 SGHRS and CDR2 YFSETQ. The CDR3 extends over 15 amino acids. DNA for the CDR3: TGCGCCAGCAGCGCCGCGACAGGGGCTCGGGCTGAAGCTTTCTTT. Protein product: CASSAATGARAEAFF.